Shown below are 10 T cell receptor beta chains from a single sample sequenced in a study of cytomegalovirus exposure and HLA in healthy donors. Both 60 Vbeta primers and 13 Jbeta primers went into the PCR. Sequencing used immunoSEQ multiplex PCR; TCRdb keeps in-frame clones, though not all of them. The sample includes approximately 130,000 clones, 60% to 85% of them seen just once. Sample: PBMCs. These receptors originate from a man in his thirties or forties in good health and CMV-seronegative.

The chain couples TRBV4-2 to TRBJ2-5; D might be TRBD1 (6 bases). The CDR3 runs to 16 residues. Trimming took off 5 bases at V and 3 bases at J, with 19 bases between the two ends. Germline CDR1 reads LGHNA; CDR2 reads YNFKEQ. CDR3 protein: CASSTAGTTTKETQYF. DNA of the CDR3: TGTGCCAGCAGCACAGCCGGGACAACTACAAAAGAGACCCAGTACTTC.

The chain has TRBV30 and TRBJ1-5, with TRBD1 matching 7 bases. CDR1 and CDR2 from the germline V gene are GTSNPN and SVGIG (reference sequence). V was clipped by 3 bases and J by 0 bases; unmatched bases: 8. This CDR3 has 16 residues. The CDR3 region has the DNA TGTGCCTGGAGGACCGAGACAGGGCGTAGCAATCAGCCCCAGCATTTT. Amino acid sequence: CAWRTETGRSNQPQHF.

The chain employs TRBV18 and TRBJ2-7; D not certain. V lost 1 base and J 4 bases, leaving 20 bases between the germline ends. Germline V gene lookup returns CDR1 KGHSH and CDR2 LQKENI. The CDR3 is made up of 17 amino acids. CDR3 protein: CASSPRVHGQVTYEQYF. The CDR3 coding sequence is TGTGCCAGCTCACCACGAGTCCATGGGCAGGTAACTTACGAGCAGTACTTC.

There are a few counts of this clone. Written as DNA, the CDR3 is TGCGCCAGCAGCTGGGGGACAGGGATCAATCAGCCCCAGCATTTT. Amino acids: CASSWGTGINQPQHF. This chain links TRBV5-1 with TRBJ1-5; 9 bases are a match to TRBD1. The germline CDR1 and CDR2 sequences are SGHRS and YFSETQ. The length of the CDR3 is 15 residues. V shed 3 bases and J 3 bases; nucleotides not matched to a gene: 4. Combining the CDR3 with reference TRBV5-1 and TRBJ1-5 gives the whole variable domain KAGVTQTPRYLIKTRGQQVTLSCSPISGHRSVSWYQQTPGQGLQFLFEYFSETQRNKGNFPGRFSGRQFSNSRSEMNVSTLELGDSALYLCASSWGTGINQPQHFGDGTRLSIL.

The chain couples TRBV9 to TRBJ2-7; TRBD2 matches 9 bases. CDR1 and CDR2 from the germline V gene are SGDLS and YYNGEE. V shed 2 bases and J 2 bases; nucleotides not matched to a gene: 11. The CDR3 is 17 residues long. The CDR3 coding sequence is TGTGCCAGCAGCGTCGAGGAGAGCGGGAGGAGAACCTACGAGCAGTACTTC. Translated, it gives CASSVEESGRRTYEQYF. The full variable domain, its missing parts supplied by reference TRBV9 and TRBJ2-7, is DSGVTQTPKHLITATGQRVTLRCSPRSGDLSVYWYQQSLDQGLQFLIQYYNGEERAKGNILERFSAQQFPDLHSELNLSSLELGDSALYFCASSVEESGRRTYEQYFGPGTRLTVT.

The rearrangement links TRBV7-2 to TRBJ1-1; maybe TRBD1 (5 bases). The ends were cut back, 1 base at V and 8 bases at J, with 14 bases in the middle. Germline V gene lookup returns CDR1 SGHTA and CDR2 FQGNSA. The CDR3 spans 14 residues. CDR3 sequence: CASSLEAGRGEAFF. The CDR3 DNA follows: TGTGCCAGCAGCTTAGAAGCAGGGCGGGGGGAAGCTTTCTTT.

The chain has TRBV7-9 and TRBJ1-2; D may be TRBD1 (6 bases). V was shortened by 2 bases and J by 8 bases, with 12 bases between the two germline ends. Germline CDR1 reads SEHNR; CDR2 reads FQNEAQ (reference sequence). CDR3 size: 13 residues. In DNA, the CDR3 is TGTGCCAGCAGCTTAAATTCAGGGGAGGGCTACACCTTC. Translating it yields CASSLNSGEGYTF.

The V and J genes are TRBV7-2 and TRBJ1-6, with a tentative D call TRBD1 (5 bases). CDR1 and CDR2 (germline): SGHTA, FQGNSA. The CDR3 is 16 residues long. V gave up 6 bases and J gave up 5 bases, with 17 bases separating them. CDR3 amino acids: CASSPRGSLNNSPLHF. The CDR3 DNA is TGTGCCAGCAGTCCTAGGGGCAGTTTGAATAATTCACCCCTCCACTTT.

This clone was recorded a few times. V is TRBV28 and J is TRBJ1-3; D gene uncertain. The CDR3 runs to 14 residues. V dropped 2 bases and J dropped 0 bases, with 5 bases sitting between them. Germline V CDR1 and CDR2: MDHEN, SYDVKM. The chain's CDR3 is CASSLGISGNTIYF. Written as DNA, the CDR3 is TGTGCCAGCAGTTTAGGCATCTCTGGAAACACCATATATTTT.

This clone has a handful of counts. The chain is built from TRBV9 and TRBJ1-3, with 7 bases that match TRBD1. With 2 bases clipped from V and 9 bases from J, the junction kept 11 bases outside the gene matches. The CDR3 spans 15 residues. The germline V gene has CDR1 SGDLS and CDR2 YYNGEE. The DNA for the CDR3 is TGTGCCAGCAGCGTCACAGGGGCTACACAAGCCACCATATATTTT. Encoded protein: CASSVTGATQATIYF.